This TCR beta chain was observed in a study of response to subunit inactivated influenza vaccine. Overall study results and limits: That few new T cells are recruited by each seasonal influenza vaccination was the authors' suggestion.

Via MiXCR, TCRdb re-called the RT-PCR reads, giving one row per CDR3 protein. The sample contains approximately 700,000 distinct CDR3 sequences, 15% to 17% of which appear only once. This clonotype has ten or more counts. Its antigen remains unknown. The material sequenced was PBMCs from blood, taken about 11 days after vaccination. The receptor's source is a man aged 50-59 years who received an inactivated influenza vaccine.

CDR3 amino acids: CASSLEVRSEQFF. CDR3 DNA: TGTGCCAGCAGCTTAGAGGTTCGGTCTGAGCAGTTCTTC. The gene calls are TRBV7-2 and TRBJ2-1, with unresolved D. The germline V and J ends were trimmed by 1 base and 9 bases, with 10 bases remaining between them. The CDR3 has 13 residues. Germline V gene sequence: CDR1 SGHTA, CDR2 FQGNSA.